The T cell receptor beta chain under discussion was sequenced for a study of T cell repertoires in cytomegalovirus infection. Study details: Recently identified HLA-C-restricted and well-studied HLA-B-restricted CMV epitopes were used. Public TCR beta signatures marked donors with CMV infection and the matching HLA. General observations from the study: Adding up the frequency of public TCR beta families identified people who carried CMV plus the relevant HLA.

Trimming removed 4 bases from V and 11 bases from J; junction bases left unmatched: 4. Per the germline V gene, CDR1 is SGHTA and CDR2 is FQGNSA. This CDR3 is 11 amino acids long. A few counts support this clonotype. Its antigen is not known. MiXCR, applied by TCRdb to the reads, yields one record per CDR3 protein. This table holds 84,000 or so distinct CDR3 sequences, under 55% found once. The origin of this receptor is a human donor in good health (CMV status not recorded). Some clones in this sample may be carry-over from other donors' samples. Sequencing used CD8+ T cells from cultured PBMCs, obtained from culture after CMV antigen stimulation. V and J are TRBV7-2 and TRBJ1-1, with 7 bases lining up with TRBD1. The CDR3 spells CASSYGQVAFF. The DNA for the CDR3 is TGTGCCAGCAGCTACGGACAGGTTGCTTTCTTT.